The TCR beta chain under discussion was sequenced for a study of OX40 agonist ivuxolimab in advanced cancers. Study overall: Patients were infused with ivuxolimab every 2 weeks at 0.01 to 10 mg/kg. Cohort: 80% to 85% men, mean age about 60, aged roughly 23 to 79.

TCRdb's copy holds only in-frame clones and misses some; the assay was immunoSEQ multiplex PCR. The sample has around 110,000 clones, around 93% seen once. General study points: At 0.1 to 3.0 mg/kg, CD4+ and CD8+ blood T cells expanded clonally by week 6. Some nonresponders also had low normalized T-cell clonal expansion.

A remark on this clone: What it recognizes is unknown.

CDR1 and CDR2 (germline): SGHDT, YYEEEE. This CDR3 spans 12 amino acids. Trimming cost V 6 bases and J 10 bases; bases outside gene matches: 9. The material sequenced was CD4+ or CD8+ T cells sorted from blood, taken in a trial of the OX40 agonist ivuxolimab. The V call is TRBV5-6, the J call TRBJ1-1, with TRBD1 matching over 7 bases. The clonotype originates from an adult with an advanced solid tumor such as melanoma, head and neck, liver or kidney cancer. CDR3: CASTRNRGRAFF. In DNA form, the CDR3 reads TGTGCCAGCACCCGAAACAGGGGCAGAGCTTTCTTT.